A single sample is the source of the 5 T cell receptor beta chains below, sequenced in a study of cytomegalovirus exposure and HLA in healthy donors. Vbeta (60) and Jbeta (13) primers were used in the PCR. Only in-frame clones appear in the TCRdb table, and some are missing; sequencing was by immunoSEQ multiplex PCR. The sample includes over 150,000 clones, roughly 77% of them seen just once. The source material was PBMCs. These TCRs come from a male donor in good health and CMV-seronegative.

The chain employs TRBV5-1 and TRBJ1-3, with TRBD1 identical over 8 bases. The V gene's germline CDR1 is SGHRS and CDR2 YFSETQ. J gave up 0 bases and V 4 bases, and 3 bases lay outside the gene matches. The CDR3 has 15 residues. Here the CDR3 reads CASSQGQASGNTIYF. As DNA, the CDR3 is TGCGCCAGCAGCCAGGGACAGGCCTCTGGAAACACCATATATTTT. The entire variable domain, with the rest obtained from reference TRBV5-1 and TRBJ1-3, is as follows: KAGVTQTPRYLIKTRGQQVTLSCSPISGHRSVSWYQQTPGQGLQFLFEYFSETQRNKGNFPGRFSGRQFSNSRSEMNVSTLELGDSALYLCASSQGQASGNTIYFGEGSWLTVV.

The CDR3 sequence is CASSHQSDIYGYTF. CDR3 coding DNA: TGTGCCAGCAGCCATCAATCGGACATCTATGGCTACACCTTC. J is TRBJ1-2 and V is TRBV6-1; perhaps TRBD1 as D (5 bases). Germline V gene sequence: CDR1 MNHNS, CDR2 SASEGT. Trimming stripped 6 bases from V and 4 bases from J, with 15 bases between. The CDR3 has 14 amino acids.

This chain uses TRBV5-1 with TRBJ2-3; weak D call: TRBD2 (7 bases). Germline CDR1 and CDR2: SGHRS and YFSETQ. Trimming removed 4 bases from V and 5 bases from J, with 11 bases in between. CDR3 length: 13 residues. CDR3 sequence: CASSTGGGDTQYF. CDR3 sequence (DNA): TGCGCCAGCAGCACGGGGGGCGGAGATACGCAGTATTTT.

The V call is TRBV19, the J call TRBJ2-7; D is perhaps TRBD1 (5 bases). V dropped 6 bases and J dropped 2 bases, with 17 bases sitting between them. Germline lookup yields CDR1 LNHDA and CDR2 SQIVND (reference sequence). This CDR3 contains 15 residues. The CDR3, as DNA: TGTGCCAGTAGGCTCCAGGGCATCGTCCCCTACGAGCAGTACTTC. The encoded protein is CASRLQGIVPYEQYF.

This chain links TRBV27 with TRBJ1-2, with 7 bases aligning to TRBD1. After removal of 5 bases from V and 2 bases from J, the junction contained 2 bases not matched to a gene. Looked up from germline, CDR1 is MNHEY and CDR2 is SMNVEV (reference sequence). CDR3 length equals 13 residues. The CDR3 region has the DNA TGTGCCAGCAGTCCGGACAGGAACTATGGCTACACCTTC. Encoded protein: CASSPDRNYGYTF.